Below, 5 T cell receptor beta chains from the same sample are listed, as sequenced in a study of blood T cell repertoires in COVID-19 (dated by TCRdb to about 2020). Libraries were made using the immunoSEQ multiplex PCR assay. TCRdb mirrors the immuneACCESS table, restricted to in-frame sequences. Some clones are absent from its copies; in checked studies, under half trace to an unresolved V gene, and the reason for the others is unknown. In this sample the table shows around 40,000 clones, around 83% of which occur a single time. Around 41% of the sample lies in the top ten. Input material: peripheral blood. The receptors were gathered from a woman of 80 years or more with active or convalescent COVID-19.

V usage is TRBV6-5 and J usage is TRBJ2-3, with D possibly TRBD2 on 5 matching bases. Germline CDR1 reads MNHEY; CDR2 reads SVGAGI. Trimming took off 6 bases at V and 0 bases at J, with 10 bases between the two ends. CDR3 size: 14 residues. CDR3 amino acids: CASRLSGSTDTQYF. The CDR3 DNA sequence: TGTGCCAGCAGACTAAGCGGTAGCACAGATACGCAGTATTTT.

This chain links TRBV28 with TRBJ1-2, with D maybe TRBD1 (5 bases). Germline V gene sequence: CDR1 MDHEN, CDR2 SYDVKM. This CDR3 is 13 amino acids long. Trimming shortened V by 6 bases and J by 4 bases, and 12 bases separated the two germline ends. The CDR3 protein is CASRKGQVYGYTF. CDR3 in DNA: TGTGCCAGCAGAAAAGGACAAGTCTATGGCTACACCTTC.

The chain joins TRBV30 to TRBJ2-7; 10 nucleotides match TRBD1. The ends lost 1 base at V and 3 bases at J; junction bases unmatched: 6. Germline CDR1 GTSNPN, CDR2 SVGIG (reference sequence). This CDR3 contains 15 residues. CDR3 coding DNA: TGTGCCTGGAGTGGGAAGGGACAGGGGCACTACGAGCAGTACTTC. Translating it yields CAWSGKGQGHYEQYF. Using reference TRBV30 and TRBJ2-7 for the parts outside the CDR3, the full variable domain is SQTIHQWPATLVQPVGSPLSLECTVEGTSNPNLYWYRQAAGRGLQLLFYSVGIGQISSEVPQNLSASRPQDRQFILSSKKLLLSDSGFYLCAWSGKGQGHYEQYFGPGTRLTVT.

This clone has a single count. V is TRBV12-3 or TRBV12-4 and J is TRBJ1-2; perhaps TRBD1 as D (5 bases). V shed 1 base and J shed 6 bases, with 6 bases lying between them. This CDR3 comprises 12 residues. DNA for the CDR3: TGTGCCAGCAGTTTAGGGACACATGGCTACACCTTC. It is translated as CASSLGTHGYTF.

The genes are TRBV5-4 and TRBJ1-2; D call uncertain. V shed 4 bases and J shed 6 bases, with 13 bases lying between them. CDR1 SGHNT and CDR2 YYREEE come from the germline V gene (reference sequence). This CDR3 is 13 amino acids long. CDR3 coding DNA: TGTGCCAGCAGCCGGCCCCAGGAGGATGGCTACACCTTC. Its translation is CASSRPQEDGYTF.